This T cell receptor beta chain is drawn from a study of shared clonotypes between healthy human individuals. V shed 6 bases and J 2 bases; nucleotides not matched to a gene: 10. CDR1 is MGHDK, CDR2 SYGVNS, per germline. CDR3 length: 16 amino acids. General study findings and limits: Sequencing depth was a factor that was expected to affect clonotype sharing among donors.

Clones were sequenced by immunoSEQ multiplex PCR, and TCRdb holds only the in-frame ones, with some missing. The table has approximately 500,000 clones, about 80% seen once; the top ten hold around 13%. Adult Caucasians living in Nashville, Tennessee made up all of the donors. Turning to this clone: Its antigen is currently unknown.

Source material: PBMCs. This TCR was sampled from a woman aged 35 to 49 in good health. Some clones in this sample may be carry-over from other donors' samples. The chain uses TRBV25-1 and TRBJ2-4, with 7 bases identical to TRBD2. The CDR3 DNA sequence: TGTGCCAGCAGCTTCTCCTCCGGGGGGACCAAAAACATTCAGTACTTC. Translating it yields CASSFSSGGTKNIQYF.